The rows below give T cell receptor beta chains drawn from one sample of a study of Ad26.COV2.S vaccination and SARS-CoV-2 variants. The repertoire was sequenced with immunoSEQ multiplex PCR; TCRdb's copy has only in-frame clones and lacks some. The profile shows about 350,000 clones, 65% to 90% of them singletons. Sequenced here: peripheral blood, sampled in a trial of Ad26.COV2.S vaccine versus placebo. Receptors originate from a person between 18 and 59 years old who received the Ad26.COV2.S COVID-19 vaccine or a placebo. The conserved cysteine and the conserved F or W are not part of the CDR3 here.

V,CDR3
TRBV6-1,ASSEWQGIYNEQF
TRBV7-9,ASSPQGALWNTEAF
TRBV5-5,ASSFSGNRELF
TRBV29-1,SADGGRRTNEQF
TRBV7-2,ASSSTGQGNTGELF
TRBV7-2,ASSWGQGNYGYT
TRBV20-1,SASPPGVSSSGSYNEQF
TRBV5-1,ASSLARTNSYEQY
TRBV6-1,ASSESYEQY
TRBV16,ASSQSGDGIQY
TRBV5-6,ASSLRGLYGYT
TRBV24-1,ATSDSDRVNSPLH
TRBV29-1,SAASGGHQETQY
TRBV6-2/TRBV6-3,ASSYSSRGDQNIQY
TRBV2,ASSDARANEKLF
TRBV19,ASSISALAYEQY
TRBV4-3,ASSQGSGRLEDTQY
TRBV5-1,ASSQGVNEQF
TRBV18,ASSPPADTQY
TRBV5-1,ASSPVQGITGELF
TRBV7-8,ASSLLFGDYGYT
TRBV4-3,ASGDYNEQF
TRBV29-1,SVEDQAGWSDTQY
TRBV9,ASSVAGANTGELF
TRBV28,ASSPQFGGPIITSLH
TRBV28,ASSPQQADTQY
TRBV7-8,ASSLLNGSGRAFNEQF
TRBV19,ASSIGTALTDTQY
TRBV6-1,ASSEILTGTEQY
TRBV16,ASSQTSGVYNEQF
TRBV4-1,ASSQDLEEGYGYT
TRBV4-1,ASSQGQSDTQY
TRBV6-2/TRBV6-3,ASSYGTQGVNEQF
TRBV29-1,STRGVNTEAF
TRBV3-1/TRBV3-2,ASSSTTGPGYNEQF
TRBV28,ASSAPGQGALLH
TRBV7-2,ASSAYEQY
TRBV18,ASSAGPSLNSPLH
TRBV30,AWSGGPLSYEQY
TRBV5-4,ASRRAGTSPYEQY
TRBV27,ASSFGGSMNTEAF
TRBV7-3,ASSLGGEQF
TRBV7-3,ASSLGAGTNEQF